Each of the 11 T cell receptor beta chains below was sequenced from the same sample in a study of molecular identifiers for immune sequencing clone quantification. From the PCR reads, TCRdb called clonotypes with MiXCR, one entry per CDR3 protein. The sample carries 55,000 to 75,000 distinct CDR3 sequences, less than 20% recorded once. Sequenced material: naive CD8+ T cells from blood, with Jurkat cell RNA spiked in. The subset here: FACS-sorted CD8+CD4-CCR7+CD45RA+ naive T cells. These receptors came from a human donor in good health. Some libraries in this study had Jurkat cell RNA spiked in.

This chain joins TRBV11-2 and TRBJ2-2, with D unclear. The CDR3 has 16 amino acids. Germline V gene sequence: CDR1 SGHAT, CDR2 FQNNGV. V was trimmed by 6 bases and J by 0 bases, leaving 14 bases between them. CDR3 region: CASSGQPVANTGELFF. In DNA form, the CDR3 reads TGTGCCAGCAGTGGGCAGCCAGTCGCGAACACCGGGGAGCTGTTTTTT.

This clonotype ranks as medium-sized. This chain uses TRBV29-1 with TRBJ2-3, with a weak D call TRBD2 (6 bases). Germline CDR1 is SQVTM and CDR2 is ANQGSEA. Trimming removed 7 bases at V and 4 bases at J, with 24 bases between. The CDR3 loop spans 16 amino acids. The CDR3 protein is CSALGSSVSGADTQYF. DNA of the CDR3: TGCAGCGCCCTGGGGTCTAGCGTAAGTGGCGCAGATACGCAGTATTTT.

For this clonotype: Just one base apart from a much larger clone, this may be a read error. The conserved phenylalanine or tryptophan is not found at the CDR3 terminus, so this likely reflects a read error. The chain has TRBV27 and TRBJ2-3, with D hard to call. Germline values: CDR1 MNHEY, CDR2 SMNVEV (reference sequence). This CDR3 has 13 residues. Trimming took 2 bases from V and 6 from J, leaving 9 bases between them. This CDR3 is CASSLLADDTQYL. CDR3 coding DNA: TGTGCCAGCAGTTTACTCGCCGACGATACGCAGTATCTT.

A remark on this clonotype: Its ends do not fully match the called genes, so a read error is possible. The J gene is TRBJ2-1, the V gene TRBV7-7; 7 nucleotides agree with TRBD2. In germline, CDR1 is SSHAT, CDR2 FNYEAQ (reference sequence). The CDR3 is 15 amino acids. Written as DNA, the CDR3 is TGTGCTAGCAGCCCCCGACTAGCAGCCTACAATGAGCAGTTCTTC. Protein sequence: CASSPRLAAYNEQFF.

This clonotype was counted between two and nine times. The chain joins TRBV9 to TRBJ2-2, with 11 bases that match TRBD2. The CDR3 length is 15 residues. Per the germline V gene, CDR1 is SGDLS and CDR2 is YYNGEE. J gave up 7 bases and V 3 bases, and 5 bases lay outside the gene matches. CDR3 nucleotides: TGTGCCAGCAGCGAACTAGCGGGAGTGAACGGGGAGCTGTTTTTT. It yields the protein CASSELAGVNGELFF.

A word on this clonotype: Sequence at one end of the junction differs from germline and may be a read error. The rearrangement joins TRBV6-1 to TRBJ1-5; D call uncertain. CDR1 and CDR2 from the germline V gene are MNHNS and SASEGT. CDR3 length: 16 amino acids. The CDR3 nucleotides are TGTGCCAGCAGTGAAGCGGGGTTCTATAGCAATCGGCCCCAGCATTTT. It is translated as CASSEAGFYSNRPQHF.

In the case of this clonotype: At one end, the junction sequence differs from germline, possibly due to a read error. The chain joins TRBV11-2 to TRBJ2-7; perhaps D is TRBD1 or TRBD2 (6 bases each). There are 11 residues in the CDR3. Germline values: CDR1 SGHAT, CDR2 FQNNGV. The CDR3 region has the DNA TGTGCCAGCAGTAACGGGGGCGAGCGGTACTTC. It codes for CASSNGGERYF.

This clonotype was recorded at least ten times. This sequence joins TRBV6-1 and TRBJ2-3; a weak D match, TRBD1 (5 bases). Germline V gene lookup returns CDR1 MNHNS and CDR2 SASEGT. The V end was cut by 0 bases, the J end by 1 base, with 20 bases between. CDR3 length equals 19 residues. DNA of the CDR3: TGTGCCAGCAGTGAAGCGCATTTGTTAGGGGAACTCGGCACAGATACGCAGTATTTT. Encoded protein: CASSEAHLLGELGTDTQYF.

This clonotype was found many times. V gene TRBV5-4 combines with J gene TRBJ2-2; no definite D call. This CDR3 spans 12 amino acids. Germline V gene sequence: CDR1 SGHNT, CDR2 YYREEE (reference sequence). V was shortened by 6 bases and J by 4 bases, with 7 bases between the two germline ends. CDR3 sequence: CASTWSTGELFF. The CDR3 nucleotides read TGTGCCAGCACCTGGAGCACCGGGGAGCTGTTTTTT.

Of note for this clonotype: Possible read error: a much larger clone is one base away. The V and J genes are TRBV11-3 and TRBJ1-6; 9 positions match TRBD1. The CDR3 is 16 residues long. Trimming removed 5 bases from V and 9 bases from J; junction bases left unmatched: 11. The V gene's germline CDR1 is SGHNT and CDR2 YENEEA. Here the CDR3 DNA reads TGTGCCAGCAGCCCTCGCGGGACAGGGACAAGTTCACCCCTCCACTTT. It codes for CASSPRGTGTSSPLHF.

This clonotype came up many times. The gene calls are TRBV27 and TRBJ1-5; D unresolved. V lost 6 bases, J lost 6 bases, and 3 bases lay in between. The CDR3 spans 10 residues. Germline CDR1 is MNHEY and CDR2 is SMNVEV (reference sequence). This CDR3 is CASRGQPQHF. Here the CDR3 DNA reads TGTGCCAGCAGGGGTCAGCCCCAGCATTTT.